This TCR beta chain was profiled in a study of beta chain features in type 1 diabetes. Study-level background: Fewer than 110 million sorted cells were examined across all samples.

Turning to this clone: Its antigen is undetermined.

Regarding the study as a whole: Significant though moderate, a shortening of TCRB CDR3s appeared in all four CD4+ subsets of Type 1 diabetes patients. Diminished insertions and augmented deletions at VDJ junctions characterized type 1 diabetes patients.

Sequenced material consisted of expressed TCRB transcripts (all of the isolated RNA was reverse transcribed). Profiling relied on immunoSEQ multiplex PCR, and the TCRdb table lists in-frame clones only, not all of them. The table records a few hundred thousand clones, over 10% of them present only once. A single heparinised blood sample, averaging approximately 100 mL, was obtained per donor. Sequencing was performed on naive CD4+ T cells from blood. The sequence was obtained from a man aged 18 to 29 in good health.

This CDR3 is CASTKTGFWTEAFF. The CDR3 coding sequence is TGTGCCAGCACCAAGACAGGGTTCTGGACTGAAGCTTTCTTT. The chain employs TRBV5-6 and TRBJ1-1; 7 nucleotides match TRBD1. Germline V CDR1 and CDR2: SGHDT, YYEEEE. V shed 6 bases, J shed 5 bases, and the junction held 10 bases outside the gene matches. The CDR3 is 14 amino acids.